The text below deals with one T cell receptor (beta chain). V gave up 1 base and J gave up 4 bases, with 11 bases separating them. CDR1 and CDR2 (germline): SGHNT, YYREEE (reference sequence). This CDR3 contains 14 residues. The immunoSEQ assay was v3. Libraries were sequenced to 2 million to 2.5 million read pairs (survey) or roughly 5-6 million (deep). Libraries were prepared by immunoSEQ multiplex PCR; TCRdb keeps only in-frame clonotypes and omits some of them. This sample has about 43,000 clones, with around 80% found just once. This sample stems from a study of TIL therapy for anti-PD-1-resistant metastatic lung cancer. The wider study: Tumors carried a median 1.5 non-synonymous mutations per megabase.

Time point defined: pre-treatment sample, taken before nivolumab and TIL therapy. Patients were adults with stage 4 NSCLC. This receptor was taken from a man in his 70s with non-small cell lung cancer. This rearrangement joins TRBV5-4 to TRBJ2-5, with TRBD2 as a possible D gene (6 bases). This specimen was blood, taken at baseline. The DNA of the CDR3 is TGTGCCAGCAGCTTGAGCCTAGCGACAGAGACCCAGTACTTC. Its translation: CASSLSLATETQYF.